The text below deals with one TCR beta chain. The source of the sample is a study of shared clonotypes between healthy human individuals. Profiling relied on immunoSEQ multiplex PCR, and the TCRdb table lists in-frame clones only, not all of them. The sample shows over 300,000 clones, around nine tenths of them seen only once. V lost 1 base, J lost 2 bases, and 11 bases lay in between. CDR1 SGDLS and CDR2 YYNGEE come from the germline V gene. The CDR3 sequence is 15 residues long. Only Caucasian adults living in Nashville, Tennessee served as donors. The V gene is TRBV9, the J gene TRBJ2-3, with D possibly matching TRBD2 (6 bases). The clonotype originates from a man younger than 35 in good health. Source material: memory CD8+ T cells sorted from blood. Indicated subset: CD45RO+ cells pooled with CCR7-negative TemRA cells. The CDR3 coding sequence is TGTGCCAGCAGCGTATCGGGACTTACCACAGATACGCAGTATTTT. Translated: CASSVSGLTTDTQYF.